This T cell receptor (beta chain) was recovered during a study of beta chain features in type 1 diabetes. Whole-study context: What patients shared with healthy donors was a similar profile of age, gender and cell yields. Examination covered some 110,000,000 sorted cells spanning all samples. The study's findings and limits: Type 1 diabetes patients showed a moderate but significant shortening of TCRB CDR3s in all four CD4+ subsets.

The investigators reverse transcribed all of the isolated RNA, so they sequenced expressed TCRB transcripts. The average read count of naive, central memory and regulatory T cell samples was approximately 4 million. Assay: immunoSEQ multiplex PCR; the TCRdb copy retains only in-frame clones and omits some. The data show roughly 700,000 clones, around an eighth seen once. The collection from each donor was one heparinised blood draw averaging about 116 mL. Looked up from germline, CDR1 is MNHEY and CDR2 is SVGAGI. Trimming removed 10 bases at V and 5 bases at J, with 8 bases between. The CDR3 runs 11 residues. A word on this clone: What it binds is not known.

Source material: naive CD4+ T cells from blood. The TCR sequence derives from a man aged 18 to 30 with type 1 diabetes. J is TRBJ1-4 and V is TRBV6-5; D is unclear. CDR3 sequence: CATRQNEKLFF. DNA for the CDR3: TGTGCCACCAGGCAGAATGAAAAACTGTTTTTT.